This T cell receptor beta chain was found in a study of graft-versus-host responses after intestinal transplantation. Background on the study: Grafts were multivisceral, liver-intestinal, or isolated intestinal. For two to four years after anti-thymocyte globulin induction, all recipients took tacrolimus and steroids.

Findings of the study overall: The presence of high graft-versus-host to host-versus-graft clonal ratios in allografts characterized patients with graft-donor T cell macrochimerism. GvH clones detected in recipient marrow included some appearing first in ileum or blood.

As concerns this clone: Its antigen is as yet unknown.

The method was immunoSEQ multiplex PCR; TCRdb's version includes in-frame clones alone and lacks a portion of them. The table records more than 100,000 clones, 93% of them present only once. The input for sequencing was unstimulated CD8+ T cells sorted from spleen or lymph node cells, taken before intestinal transplant. The source of this sequence is a human donor who received an intestinal transplant.

The CDR3 reads CASSLLAGQVNEKLFF. Here the CDR3 DNA reads TGTGCCAGCAGTTTATTAGCCGGACAGGTTAATGAAAAACTGTTTTTT. The rearrangement joins TRBV27 to TRBJ1-4; TRBD1 matches 7 bases. V lost 1 base, J lost 4 bases, and 6 bases stayed unmatched. The CDR3 is 16 amino acids. Per germline, CDR1 MNHEY and CDR2 SMNVEV (reference sequence).